This T cell receptor beta chain was documented in a study of cytomegalovirus exposure and HLA in healthy donors. CDR1 and CDR2 (germline): KGHSH, LQKENI. Trimming took off 2 bases at V and 4 bases at J, with 20 bases between the two ends. The CDR3 loop spans 17 amino acids. Comments on this clone: Antigen: not known.

PCR was performed using 60 Vbeta and 13 Jbeta primers. TCRdb's table, derived via immunoSEQ multiplex PCR, lists solely in-frame clones and lacks some. This table holds 85,000 to 120,000 clones, roughly 85% found once. Notes on the study in general: With high specificity and sensitivity, the classifier reportedly diagnosed cytomegalovirus status.

This sequence originates from a man between 35 and 55 years old in good health and CMV-seronegative. The sequencing sample was made of PBMCs. J is TRBJ2-5 and V is TRBV18; maybe TRBD2 (7 bases). CDR3 DNA sequence: TGTGCCAGCTCACCAGAGGGCCCGGGGGGCGGAGGAGAGACCCAGTACTTC. Amino acids: CASSPEGPGGGGETQYF.